One sample yielded the 10 T cell receptor beta chains listed below, sequenced in a study of Ad26.COV2.S vaccination and SARS-CoV-2 variants. This table comes from immunoSEQ multiplex PCR, and its TCRdb copy is limited to in-frame clones, with some not included. The sample lists some 320,000 clones; 86% were seen once. The sample's treatment: 15 to 20 received Ad26.COV2.S at low or high dose, single or two shots; a few received placebo; per-sample allocation not given. The study sampled participants on day 63 after the first vaccine or placebo injection. The sample consisted of peripheral blood, taken in a trial of Ad26.COV2.S vaccine versus placebo. The receptors stem from a person aged 18-60 years who received the Ad26.COV2.S COVID-19 vaccine or a placebo.

The chain joins TRBV7-3 to TRBJ1-1; D ambiguous. The germline gives CDR1 SGHTA, CDR2 FQGTGA. V gave up 10 bases and J gave up 3 bases, with 0 bases separating them. There are 8 residues in the CDR3. The CDR3: CANTEAFF. CDR3 in DNA: TGTGCCAACACTGAAGCTTTCTTT.

This chain links TRBV5-4 with TRBJ2-5; 11 bases fit TRBD2. The CDR3 consists of 16 residues. Unmatched junction bases numbered 5, after V lost 0 bases and J lost 4 bases. Looked up from germline, CDR1 is SGHNT and CDR2 is YYREEE (reference sequence). Here the CDR3 reads CASSLVVAGGRETQYF. As DNA, the CDR3 is TGTGCCAGCAGCTTGGTGGTAGCGGGGGGGCGAGAGACCCAGTACTTC.

This clone has a count of ten or more. The chain combines TRBV5-5 with TRBJ2-2; 7 bases align to TRBD1. Trimming cost V 3 bases and J 4 bases; bases outside gene matches: 12. Germline CDR1 SGHKS, CDR2 YYEKEE (reference sequence). The length of the CDR3 is 17 residues. CDR3 loop: CASSYRYSRQGTGELFF. In DNA, the CDR3 is TGTGCCAGCAGCTACCGTTACAGTAGACAGGGCACCGGGGAGCTGTTTTTT.

The chain uses TRBV19 and TRBJ2-3; 8 bases align to TRBD2. V lost 3 bases to trimming and J lost 3 bases; unmatched junction nucleotides: 8. CDR3 length: 16 amino acids. Germline V gene lookup returns CDR1 LNHDA and CDR2 SQIVND (reference sequence). CDR3 protein: CASSIWRGAGTDTQYF. In DNA form, the CDR3 reads TGTGCCAGTAGTATCTGGCGGGGGGCAGGGACAGATACGCAGTATTTT.

The V gene is TRBV6-4, the J gene TRBJ1-5; D remains unclear. CDR3 length equals 16 residues. Trimming shortened V by 3 bases and J by 0 bases, and 12 bases separated the two germline ends. Per the germline V gene, CDR1 is MRHNA and CDR2 is SNTAGT. In nucleotides, the CDR3 is TGTGCCAGCAGTGAAGCAGCGTCCCTTAGCAATCAGCCCCAGCATTTT. This codes for CASSEAASLSNQPQHF.

This clone has a handful of counts. This sequence joins TRBV19 and TRBJ2-2; 10 bases line up with TRBD1. From germline, CDR1 is LNHDA and CDR2 SQIVND (reference sequence). With V trimmed by 3 bases and J by 6 bases, 7 bases remained unmatched. The CDR3 sequence is 16 residues long. Here the CDR3 reads CASSILGTGVPGELFF. As DNA, the CDR3 is TGTGCCAGTAGTATCCTTGGGACAGGGGTTCCCGGGGAGCTGTTTTTT.

The sample holds a few counts of this clone. This chain uses TRBV7-9 with TRBJ1-6; tentatively, D is TRBD1 (5 bases). This CDR3 comprises 14 residues. The germline V and J ends were trimmed by 3 bases and 8 bases, with 11 bases remaining between them. CDR1 SEHNR and CDR2 FQNEAQ come from the germline V gene (reference sequence). DNA for the CDR3: TGTGCCAGCAGCTTCGGACCGGGGGATTCACCCCTCCACTTT. It codes for CASSFGPGDSPLHF. The variable domain in full, with the rest retrieved from reference TRBV7-9 and TRBJ1-6, is DTGVSQNPRHKITKRGQNVTFRCDPISEHNRLYWYRQTLGQGPEFLTYFQNEAQLEKSRLLSDRFSAERPKGSFSTLEIQRTEQGDSAMYLCASSFGPGDSPLHFGNGTRLTVT.

V is TRBV2 and J is TRBJ1-4, with D uncertain. Germline loops: CDR1 SNHLY, CDR2 FYNNEI. The CDR3 is made up of 10 amino acids. V shed 7 bases and J shed 12 bases, with 9 bases lying between them. CDR3 bases: TGTGCCAGCAAGTATTCAGAACTGTTTTTT. Translation: CASKYSELFF.

The rearrangement joins TRBV7-2 to TRBJ1-2; D gene ambiguous. The ends were cut back, 6 bases at V and 7 bases at J, with 15 bases in the middle. Germline values: CDR1 SGHTA, CDR2 FQGNSA. This CDR3 spans 13 amino acids. The CDR3 nucleotides are TGTGCCAGCAGGTCACACTCTGAGCGTGGCTACACCTTC. Translated: CASRSHSERGYTF.

This clone was seen once. V is TRBV3-1 (or the pseudogene TRBV3-2) and J is TRBJ1-4, with D possibly TRBD1 on 6 matching bases. The CDR3 has 14 residues. The germline V and J ends were trimmed by 3 bases and 7 bases, with 12 bases remaining between them. Germline V gives CDR1 LGHDT, CDR2 YNNKEL (reference sequence). The CDR3 DNA reads as TGTGCCAGCAGCCACAGGGGAGGGGGTGAAAAACTGTTTTTT. Protein: CASSHRGGGEKLFF.